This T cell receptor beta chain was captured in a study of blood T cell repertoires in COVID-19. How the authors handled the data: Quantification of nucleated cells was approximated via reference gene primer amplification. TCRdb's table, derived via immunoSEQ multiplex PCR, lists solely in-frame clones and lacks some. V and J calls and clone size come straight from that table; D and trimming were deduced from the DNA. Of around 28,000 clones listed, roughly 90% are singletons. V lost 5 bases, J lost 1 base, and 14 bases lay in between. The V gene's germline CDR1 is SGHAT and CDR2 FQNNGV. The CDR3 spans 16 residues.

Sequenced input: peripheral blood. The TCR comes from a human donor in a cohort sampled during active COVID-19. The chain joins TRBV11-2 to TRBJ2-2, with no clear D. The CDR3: CASSSLRSLNTGELFF. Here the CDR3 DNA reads TGTGCCAGCAGCAGCCTGCGGAGCCTGAACACCGGGGAGCTGTTTTTT.